This T cell receptor (beta chain) was recovered during a study of T cells in localized non-small cell lung cancer (dated by TCRdb to 2020 to 2022). Broadly, across the study: Comparing tumors with uninvolved tumor-adjacent lungs, the study looked at the T cell repertoires of fewer than 250 patients with early-stage NSCLC. NSCLC patients had a mean age of roughly 69 years, and around 140 were male and around 110 female. The cohort consisted of 200 to 250 treatment-naive NSCLC patients whose localized lung tumors had been resected. What the research found in general, with its limitations: Because multi-region sequencing of the tumors was not done, intratumor heterogeneity could not be ruled out. Because the study design was exploratory, TCR variables were selected using unadjusted p-values without false-discovery rate correction. Uninvolved tumor-adjacent lung showed the highest T cell clonality, higher than tumor, which suggests more focused antigenic responses in the adjacent lung. A median of approximately 62 of the top 100 tumor clones turned up in the paired uninvolved adjacent lung, and roughly 30 of those clones also ranked among the top 100 of that same adjacent lung. Higher blood T cell density associated with longer overall survival, while higher adjacent-lung clonality associated with shorter survival.

The immunoSEQ Assay was used to sequence TCR beta CDR3 regions from DNA. In the authors' own workflow: T cell density was computed as TCR beta template counts normalized to usable DNA estimated by amplifying housekeeping genes. Using the preseqR package, richness was estimated by extrapolating to 120,000 templates for tissue samples and 400,000 templates for PBMC samples. Clonality was calculated as one minus Pielou's evenness. Differential abundance testing on productive amino-acid clonotypes, with a minimum total count of 5 and an alpha of 0.1, was used to identify tissue-enriched TCRs. The Jaccard Index and the Morisita Overlap Index were used to measure repertoire overlap between compartments. GLIPH grouped TCR beta CDR3s together with public tetramer-defined viral CDR3s, and a viral motif had to include at least three viral sequences and also show V-gene enrichment. TCRdb mirrors the immuneACCESS table, restricted to in-frame sequences. Some clones are absent from its copies; in checked studies, under half trace to an unresolved V gene, and the reason for the others is unknown. V and J calls and clone size come straight from that table; D and trimming were deduced from the DNA. The sample has about 21,000 clones on record, 88% of them singletons. Clones ranked in the top ten supply just under 30% of the sample.

CDR1 SEHNR and CDR2 FQNEAQ were looked up in the germline V gene (reference sequence). The CDR3 contains 15 residues, cysteine and phenylalanine counted. Only CDR3 DNA remains: 45 bases, in frame from the first base. V is cut by 0 bases and J by 4 bases, and the space between the germline ends is 9 bases. At diagnosis, tumor, uninvolved tumor-adjacent lung and peripheral blood were collected and then preserved as a mix of FFPE and fresh-frozen material. For TCR repertoire profiling, blood samples were analyzed as peripheral blood mononuclear cells. In regard to this clone: The antigen this receptor binds is unknown. No quality values exist for individual bases; no much larger clone is one base distant.

The chain was built from TRBV7-9 and TRBJ2-2, with TRBD2 perhaps the D gene, on 5 matching bases. The sequenced sample was peripheral blood mononuclear cells, obtained before any cancer treatment. The receptor comes from a male donor at least 60 years old with stage II lung adenocarcinoma. The CDR3 protein is CASSLADTSTGELFF. The nucleotide sequence reads TGTGCCAGCAGCTTAGCCGACACTAGCACCGGGGAGCTGTTTTTT.